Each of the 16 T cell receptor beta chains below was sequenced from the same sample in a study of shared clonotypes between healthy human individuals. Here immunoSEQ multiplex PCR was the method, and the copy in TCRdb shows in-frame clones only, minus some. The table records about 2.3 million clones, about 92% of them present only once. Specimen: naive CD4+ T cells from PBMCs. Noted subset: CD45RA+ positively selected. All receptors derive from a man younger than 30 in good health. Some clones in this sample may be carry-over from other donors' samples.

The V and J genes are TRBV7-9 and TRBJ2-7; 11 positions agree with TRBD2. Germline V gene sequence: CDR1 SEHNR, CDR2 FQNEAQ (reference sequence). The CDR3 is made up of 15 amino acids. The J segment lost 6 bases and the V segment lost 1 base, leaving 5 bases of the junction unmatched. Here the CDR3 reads CASSLVAGGLSEQYF. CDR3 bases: TGTGCCAGCAGCTTAGTAGCGGGAGGGCTCTCCGAGCAGTACTTC.

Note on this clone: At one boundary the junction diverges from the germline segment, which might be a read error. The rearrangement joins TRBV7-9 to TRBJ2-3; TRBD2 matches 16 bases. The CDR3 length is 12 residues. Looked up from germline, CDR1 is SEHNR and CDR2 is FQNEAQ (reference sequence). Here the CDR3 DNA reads TGTGCCAGCAGCTCGGGACTAGCGGGGGGGCGTTTT. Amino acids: CASSSGLAGGRF. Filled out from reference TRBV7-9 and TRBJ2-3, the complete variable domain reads DTGVSQNPRHKITKRGQNVTFRCDPISEHNRLYWYRQTLGQGPEFLTYFQNEAQLEKSRLLSDRFSAERPKGSFSTLEIQRTEQGDSAMYLCASSSGLAGGRFGPGTRLTVL.

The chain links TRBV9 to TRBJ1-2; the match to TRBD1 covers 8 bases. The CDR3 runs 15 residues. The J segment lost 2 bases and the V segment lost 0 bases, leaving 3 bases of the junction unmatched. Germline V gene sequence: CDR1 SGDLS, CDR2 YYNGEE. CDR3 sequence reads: CASSVGDRLNYGYTF. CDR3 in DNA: TGTGCCAGCAGCGTAGGGGACAGGCTAAACTATGGCTACACCTTC.

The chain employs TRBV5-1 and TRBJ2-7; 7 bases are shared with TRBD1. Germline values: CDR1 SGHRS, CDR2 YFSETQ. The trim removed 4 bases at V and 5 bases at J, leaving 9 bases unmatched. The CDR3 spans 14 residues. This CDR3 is CASSHRQGTDEQYF. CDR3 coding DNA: TGCGCCAGCAGCCATCGACAGGGTACGGACGAGCAGTACTTC. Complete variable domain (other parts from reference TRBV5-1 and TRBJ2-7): KAGVTQTPRYLIKTRGQQVTLSCSPISGHRSVSWYQQTPGQGLQFLFEYFSETQRNKGNFPGRFSGRQFSNSRSEMNVSTLELGDSALYLCASSHRQGTDEQYFGPGTRLTVT.

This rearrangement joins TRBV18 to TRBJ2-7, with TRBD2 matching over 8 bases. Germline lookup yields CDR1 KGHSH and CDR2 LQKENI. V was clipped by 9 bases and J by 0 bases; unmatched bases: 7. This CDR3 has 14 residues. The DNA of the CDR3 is TGTGCCAGTCGGGAGGGGATTCTCTCCTACGAGCAGTACTTC. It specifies CASREGILSYEQYF. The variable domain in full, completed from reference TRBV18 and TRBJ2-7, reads NAGVMQNPRHLVRRRGQEARLRCSPMKGHSHVYWYRQLPEEGLKFMVYLQKENIIDESGMPKERFSAEFPKEGPSILRIQQVVRGDSAAYFCASREGILSYEQYFGPGTRLTVT.

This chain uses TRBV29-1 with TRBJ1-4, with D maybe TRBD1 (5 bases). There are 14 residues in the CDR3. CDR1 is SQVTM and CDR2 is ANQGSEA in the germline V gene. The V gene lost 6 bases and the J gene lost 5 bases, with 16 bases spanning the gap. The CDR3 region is CSVPLGTANEKLFF. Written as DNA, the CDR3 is TGCAGCGTCCCTCTCGGGACGGCAAATGAAAAACTGTTTTTT.

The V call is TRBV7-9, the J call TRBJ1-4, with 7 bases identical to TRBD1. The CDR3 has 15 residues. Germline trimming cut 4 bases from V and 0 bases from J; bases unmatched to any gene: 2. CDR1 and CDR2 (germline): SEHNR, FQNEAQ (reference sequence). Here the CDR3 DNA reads TGTGCCAGCAGCTCGGGACAGTCAACTAATGAAAAACTGTTTTTT. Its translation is CASSSGQSTNEKLFF.

The CDR3 bases are TGTGCCAGCACGGAGACAGGGGGTACTAACTATGGCTACACCTTC. Its translation is CASTETGGTNYGYTF. The J gene is TRBJ1-2, the V gene TRBV25-1; TRBD1 matches at 9 bases. The CDR3 loop spans 15 amino acids. V lost 7 bases and J lost 0; bases outside the gene matches: 6. From germline, CDR1 is MGHDK and CDR2 SYGVNS.

This CDR3 is CASRKAGNQPQHF. DNA of the CDR3: TGTGCCAGCAGAAAGGCCGGTAATCAGCCCCAGCATTTT. V usage is TRBV28 and J usage is TRBJ1-5; the D is unclear. Germline V lookup: CDR1 MDHEN, CDR2 SYDVKM. Trimming shortened V by 6 bases and J by 4 bases, and 10 bases separated the two germline ends. The CDR3 extends over 13 amino acids.

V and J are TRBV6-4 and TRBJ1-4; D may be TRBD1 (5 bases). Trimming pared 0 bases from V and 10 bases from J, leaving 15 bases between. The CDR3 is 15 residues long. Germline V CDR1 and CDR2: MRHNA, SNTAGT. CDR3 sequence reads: CASSDSSRESGKLFF. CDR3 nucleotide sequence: TGTGCCAGCAGTGACTCTTCCAGGGAGAGTGGAAAACTGTTTTTT.

The CDR3: CASSLFEADISYEQYF. The CDR3 region has the DNA TGTGCCAGCAGCTTGTTCGAAGCGGATATATCCTACGAGCAGTACTTC. The chain combines TRBV5-6 with TRBJ2-7; TRBD2 might be the D (5 bases). V lost 1 base to trimming and J lost 1 base, with 15 bases between them. This CDR3 region has 16 residues. CDR1 SGHDT and CDR2 YYEEEE come from the germline V gene.

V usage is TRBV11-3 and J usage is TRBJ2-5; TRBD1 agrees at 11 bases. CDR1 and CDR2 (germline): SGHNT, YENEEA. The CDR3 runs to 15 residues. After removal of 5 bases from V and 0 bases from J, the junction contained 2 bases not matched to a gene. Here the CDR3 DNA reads TGTGCCAGCAGCCCGGGACAGGGGGACCAAGAGACCCAGTACTTC. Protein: CASSPGQGDQETQYF.

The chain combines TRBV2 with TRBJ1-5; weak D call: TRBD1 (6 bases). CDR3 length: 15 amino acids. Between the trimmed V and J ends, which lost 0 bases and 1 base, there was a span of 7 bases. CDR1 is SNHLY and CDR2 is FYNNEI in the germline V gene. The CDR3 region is CASSEATGSNQPQHF. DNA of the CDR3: TGTGCCAGCAGTGAAGCAACAGGGAGCAATCAGCCCCAGCATTTT.

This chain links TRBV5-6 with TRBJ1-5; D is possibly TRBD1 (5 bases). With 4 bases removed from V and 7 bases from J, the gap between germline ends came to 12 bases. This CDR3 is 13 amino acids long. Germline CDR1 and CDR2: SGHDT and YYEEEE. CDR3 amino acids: CASSRWGDQPQHF. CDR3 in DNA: TGTGCCAGCAGCCGTTGGGGGGACCAGCCCCAGCATTTT.

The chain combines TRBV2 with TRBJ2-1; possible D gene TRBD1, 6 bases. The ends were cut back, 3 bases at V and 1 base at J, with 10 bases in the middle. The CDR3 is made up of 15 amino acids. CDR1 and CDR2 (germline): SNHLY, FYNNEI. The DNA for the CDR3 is TGTGCCAGCAGTGAGCCAGGGGCTTCCTACAATGAGCAGTTCTTC. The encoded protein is CASSEPGASYNEQFF.

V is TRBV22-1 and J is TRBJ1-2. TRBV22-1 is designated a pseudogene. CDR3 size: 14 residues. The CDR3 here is CPGSAHRTNYGYTF. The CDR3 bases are TGTCCTGGGAGCGCACACCGTACTAACTATGGCTACACCTTC.